This T cell receptor (beta chain) was documented in a study of regulatory T cells in long-lasting Graves disease. Assembly of TCR beta libraries relied on iRepertoire HTBI primers together with Arm-PCR of CDR3 regions. From the multiplex PCR reads, TCRdb called clonotypes with MiXCR, one entry per CDR3 protein. The repertoire holds 500,000 to 800,000 distinct CDR3 sequences, with around 30% as singletons. V lost 3 bases, J lost 3 bases, and 14 bases lay in between. In germline, CDR1 is SGHAT, CDR2 FQNNGV. This CDR3 is built from 15 residues. Sample time point: persistent/refractory GD, antithyroid drugs over 5 years with positive TRAb. From RNA extracted from PBMCs, the TCR library was made.

The rearrangement joins TRBV11-2 to TRBJ1-1; a weak D match, TRBD1 (6 bases). The clonotype was recovered from a female donor with Graves disease. This specimen was peripheral blood mononuclear cells (PBMCs), taken when the disease was refractory, from a patient treated with antithyroid drugs. Here the CDR3 reads CASSFRGLRDTEAFF. The CDR3 DNA follows: TGTGCCAGCAGCTTTAGGGGGTTGCGAGACACTGAAGCTTTCTTT.